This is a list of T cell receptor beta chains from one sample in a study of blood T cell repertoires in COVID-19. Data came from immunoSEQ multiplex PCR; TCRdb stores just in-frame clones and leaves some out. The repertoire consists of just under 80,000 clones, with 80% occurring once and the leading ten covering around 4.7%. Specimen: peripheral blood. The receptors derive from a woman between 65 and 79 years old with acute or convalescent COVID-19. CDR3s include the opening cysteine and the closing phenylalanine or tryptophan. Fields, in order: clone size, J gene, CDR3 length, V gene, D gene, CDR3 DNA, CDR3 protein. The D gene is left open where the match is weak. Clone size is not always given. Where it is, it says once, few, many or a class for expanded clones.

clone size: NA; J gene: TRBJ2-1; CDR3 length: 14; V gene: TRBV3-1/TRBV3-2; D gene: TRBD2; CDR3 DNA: TGTGCCACTGGGCTAGCGGGGGGGTACAATGAGCAGTTCTTC; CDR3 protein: CATGLAGGYNEQFF
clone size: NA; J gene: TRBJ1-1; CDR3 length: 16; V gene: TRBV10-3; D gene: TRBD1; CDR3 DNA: TGTGCCATCAGTGAGGGACAGGGGGTCGGGAACACTGAAGCTTTCTTT; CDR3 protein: CAISEGQGVGNTEAFF
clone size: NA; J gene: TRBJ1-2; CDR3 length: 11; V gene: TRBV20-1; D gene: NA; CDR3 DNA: TGCAGTGCCCAGGGCGTTCGGGGCTACACCTTC; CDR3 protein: CSAQGVRGYTF
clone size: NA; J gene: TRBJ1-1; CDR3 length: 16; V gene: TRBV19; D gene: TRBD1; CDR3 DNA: TGTGCCAGTAGTTCCCGTCGGACAGGGATGGGCACTGAAGCTTTCTTT; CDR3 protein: CASSSRRTGMGTEAFF
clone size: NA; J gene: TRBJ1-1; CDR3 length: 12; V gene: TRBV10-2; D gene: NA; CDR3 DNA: TGCGCCAGCAGTGACTTCGGCGGCCTGACCCGCTTT; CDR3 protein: CASSDFGGLTRF
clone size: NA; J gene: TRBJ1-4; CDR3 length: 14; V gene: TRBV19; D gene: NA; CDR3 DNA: TGTGCCAGTAGTATCTTGGGCCAGGCTGAAAAACTGTTTTTT; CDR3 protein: CASSILGQAEKLFF
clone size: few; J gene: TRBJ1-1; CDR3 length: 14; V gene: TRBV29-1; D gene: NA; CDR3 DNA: TGCAGCGTTGAAGTCGGGGGGCATGGGACTGAAGCTTTCTTT; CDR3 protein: CSVEVGGHGTEAFF
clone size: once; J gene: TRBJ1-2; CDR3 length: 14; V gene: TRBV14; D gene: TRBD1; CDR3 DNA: TGTGCCAGCAGCCAAAATACCGGGACAGGGGACTACACCTTC; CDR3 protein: CASSQNTGTGDYTF
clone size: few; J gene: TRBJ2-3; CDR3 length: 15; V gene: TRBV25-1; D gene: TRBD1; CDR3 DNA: TGTGCCAGCAGTGAGGGGACAGGGGGTTATTATACGCAGTATTTT; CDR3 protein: CASSEGTGGYYTQYF
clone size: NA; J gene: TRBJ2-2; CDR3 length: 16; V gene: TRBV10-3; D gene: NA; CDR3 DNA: TGTGCCATCAGTCTGACCAGGGCGTTCGAAACCGGGGAGCTGTTTTTT; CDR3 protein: CAISLTRAFETGELFF
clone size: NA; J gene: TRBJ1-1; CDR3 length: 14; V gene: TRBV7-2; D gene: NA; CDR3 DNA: TGTGCCAGCAGCTTTCAAGGGGGTACCACTGAAGCTTTCTTT; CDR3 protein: CASSFQGGTTEAFF
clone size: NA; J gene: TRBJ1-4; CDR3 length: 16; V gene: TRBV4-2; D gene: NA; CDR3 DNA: TGTGCCAGCAGCCCTTCCGGCAGGGGTAGGAGTGAAAAACTGTTTTTT; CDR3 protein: CASSPSGRGRSEKLFF
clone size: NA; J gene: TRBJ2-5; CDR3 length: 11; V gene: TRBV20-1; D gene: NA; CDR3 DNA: TGCAGTGCTCACCTACAAGAGACCCAGTACTTC; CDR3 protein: CSAHLQETQYF
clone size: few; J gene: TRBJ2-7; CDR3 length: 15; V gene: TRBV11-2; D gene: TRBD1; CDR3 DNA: TGTGCCAGCAGCACCCTGGGGCCGACAGGGTACGAGCAGTACTTC; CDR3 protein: CASSTLGPTGYEQYF
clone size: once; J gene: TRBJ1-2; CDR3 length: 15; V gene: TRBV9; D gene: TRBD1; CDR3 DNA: TGTGCCAGCAGCGTATCTACAGGGGGCGACTATGGCTACACCTTC; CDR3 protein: CASSVSTGGDYGYTF
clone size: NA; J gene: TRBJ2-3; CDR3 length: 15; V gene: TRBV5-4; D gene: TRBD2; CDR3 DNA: TGTGCCAGCAGCTTGGACGGGGGGGCAACAGATACGCAGTATTTT; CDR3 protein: CASSLDGGATDTQYF
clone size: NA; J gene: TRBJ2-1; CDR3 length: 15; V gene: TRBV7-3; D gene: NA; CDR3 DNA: TGTGCCAGCAGCTTAGGGCCGACCTCCTACAATGAGCAGTTCTTC; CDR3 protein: CASSLGPTSYNEQFF
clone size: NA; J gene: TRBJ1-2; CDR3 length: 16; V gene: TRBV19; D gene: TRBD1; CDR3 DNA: TGTGCCAGTAGTATAAACGGGGGCAGGGGGGAGAATGGCTACACCTTC; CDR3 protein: CASSINGGRGENGYTF
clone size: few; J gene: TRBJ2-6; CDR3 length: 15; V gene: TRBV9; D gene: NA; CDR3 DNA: TGTGCCAGCAGCATTTCAGACTCTGGGGCCAACGTCCTGACTTTC; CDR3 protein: CASSISDSGANVLTF
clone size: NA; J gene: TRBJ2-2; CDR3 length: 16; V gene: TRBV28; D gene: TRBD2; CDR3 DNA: TGTGCCAGCAGTTTCCCGAGCGGGGGGTCGGCCGGGGAGCTGTTTTTT; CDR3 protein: CASSFPSGGSAGELFF
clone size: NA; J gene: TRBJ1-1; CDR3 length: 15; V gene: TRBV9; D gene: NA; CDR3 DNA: TGTGCCAGCAGCGCGAGCCCCGGTAGGGGCACTGAAGCTTTCTTT; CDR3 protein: CASSASPGRGTEAFF
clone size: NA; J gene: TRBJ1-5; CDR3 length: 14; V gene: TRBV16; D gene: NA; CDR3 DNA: TGTGCCAGCAGCCAAATAGGAGTCGATCAGCCCCAGCATTTT; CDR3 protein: CASSQIGVDQPQHF
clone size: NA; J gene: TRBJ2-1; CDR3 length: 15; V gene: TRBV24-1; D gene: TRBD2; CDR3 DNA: TGTGCCACCGGGTTAGCGGGGGGGCTTGACAATGAGCAGTTCTTC; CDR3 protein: CATGLAGGLDNEQFF
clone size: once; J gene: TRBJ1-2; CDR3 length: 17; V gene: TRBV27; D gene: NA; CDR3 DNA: TGTGCCAGCAGCCAAGCCGGTCGGGTTCAAACGGACTATGGCTACACCTTC; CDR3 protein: CASSQAGRVQTDYGYTF
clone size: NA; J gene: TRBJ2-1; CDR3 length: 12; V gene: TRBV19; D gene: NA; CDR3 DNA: TGTGCCAGTAGTGCGGACAGTCAGGAGCAGTTCTTC; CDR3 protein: CASSADSQEQFF
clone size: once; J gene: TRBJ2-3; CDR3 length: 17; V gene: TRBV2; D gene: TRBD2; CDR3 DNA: TGTGCCAGTTACACCGGGACTAGCGGGGGGGCACCGGATACGCAGTATTTT; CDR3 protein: CASYTGTSGGAPDTQYF
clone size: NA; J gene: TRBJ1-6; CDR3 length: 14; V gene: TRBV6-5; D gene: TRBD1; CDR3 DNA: TGTGCCAGCAGTTCGGGACAGGGCACTTCACCCCTCCACTTT; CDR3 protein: CASSSGQGTSPLHF
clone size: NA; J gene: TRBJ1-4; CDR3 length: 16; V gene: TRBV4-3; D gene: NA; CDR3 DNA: TGCGCCAGCAGCCAAGTCCCACAACCTTCTAATGAAAAACTGTTTTTT; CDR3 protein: CASSQVPQPSNEKLFF
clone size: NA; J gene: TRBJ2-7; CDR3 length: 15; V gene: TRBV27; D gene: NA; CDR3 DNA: TGTGCCAGCAGTTTTGCGACAGGAGGTTCCTACGAGCAGTACTTC; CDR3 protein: CASSFATGGSYEQYF
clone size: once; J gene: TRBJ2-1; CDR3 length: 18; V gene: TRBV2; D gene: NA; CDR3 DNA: TGTGCCAGCAGTGTCCAGGGCCTAGGGGTTTTAGGTTACAATGAGCAGTTCTTC; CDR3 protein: CASSVQGLGVLGYNEQFF
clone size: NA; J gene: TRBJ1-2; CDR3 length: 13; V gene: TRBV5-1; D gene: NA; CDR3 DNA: TGCGCCAGCAGCTTGGATGGCGGTTATGGCTACACCTTC; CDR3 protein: CASSLDGGYGYTF
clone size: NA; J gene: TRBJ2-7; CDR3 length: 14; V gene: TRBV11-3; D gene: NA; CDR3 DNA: TGTGCCAGCAGCTTAGGGGGCACAACCTACGAGCAGTACTTC; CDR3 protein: CASSLGGTTYEQYF
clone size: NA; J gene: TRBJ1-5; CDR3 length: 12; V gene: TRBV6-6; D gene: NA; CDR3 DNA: TGTGCCAGCAGTCCTAACAATCAGCCCCAGCATTTT; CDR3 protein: CASSPNNQPQHF
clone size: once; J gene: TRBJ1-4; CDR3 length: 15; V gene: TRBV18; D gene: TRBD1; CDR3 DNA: TGTGCCAGCTCACCCGGACAGGGTGAGAATGAAAAACTGTTTTTT; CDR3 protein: CASSPGQGENEKLFF
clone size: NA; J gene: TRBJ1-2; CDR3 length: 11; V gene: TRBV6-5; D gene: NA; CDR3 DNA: TGTGCCGGGTGGGGCAACTATGGCTACACCTTC; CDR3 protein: CAGWGNYGYTF
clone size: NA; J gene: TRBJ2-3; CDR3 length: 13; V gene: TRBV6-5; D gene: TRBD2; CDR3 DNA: TGTGCCAGCAGTCGGACTAGCGGTGATACGCAGTATTTT; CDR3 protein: CASSRTSGDTQYF
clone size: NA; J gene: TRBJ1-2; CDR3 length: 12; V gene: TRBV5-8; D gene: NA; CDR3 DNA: TGTGCCAGCAGCTTGGTCAGGAATGGCTACACCTTC; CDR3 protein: CASSLVRNGYTF
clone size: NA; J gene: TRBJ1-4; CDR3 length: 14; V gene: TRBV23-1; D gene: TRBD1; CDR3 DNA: TGCGCCAGCGGCCGCAACAGGGGGCGAGAAAAACTGTTTTTT; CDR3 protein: CASGRNRGREKLFF
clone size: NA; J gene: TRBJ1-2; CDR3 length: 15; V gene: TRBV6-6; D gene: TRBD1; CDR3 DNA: TGTGCCAGCAGGAGAGGGGGCACTACTAACTATGGCTACACCTTC; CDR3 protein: CASRRGGTTNYGYTF
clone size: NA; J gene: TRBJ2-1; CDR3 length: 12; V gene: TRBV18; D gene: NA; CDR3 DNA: TGTGCCAGCTCACCAAGGCGGGATGAGCAGTTCTTC; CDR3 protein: CASSPRRDEQFF
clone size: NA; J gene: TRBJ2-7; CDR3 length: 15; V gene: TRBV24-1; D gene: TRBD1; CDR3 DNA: TGTGCCACCAGTGCTACCGGGACAGAAGGCTACGAGCAGTACTTC; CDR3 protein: CATSATGTEGYEQYF
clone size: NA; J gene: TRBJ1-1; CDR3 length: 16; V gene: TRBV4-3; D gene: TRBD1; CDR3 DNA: TGCGCCAGCAGCCTAACTACCGGACAGGGGGCCAATGAAGCTTTCTTT; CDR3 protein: CASSLTTGQGANEAFF
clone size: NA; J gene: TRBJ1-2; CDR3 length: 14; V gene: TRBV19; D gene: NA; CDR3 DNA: TGTGCCAGTAGTGAGGGAGCGGTTAACTATGGCTACACCTTC; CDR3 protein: CASSEGAVNYGYTF
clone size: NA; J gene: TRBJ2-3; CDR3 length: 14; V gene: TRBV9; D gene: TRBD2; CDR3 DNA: TGTGCCAGCGGGACTAGCGGAAGCACAGATACGCAGTATTTT; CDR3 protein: CASGTSGSTDTQYF
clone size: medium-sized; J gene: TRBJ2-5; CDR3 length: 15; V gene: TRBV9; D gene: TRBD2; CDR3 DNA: TGTGCCAGCAGCGTAGGGGAGACTAGCCTTGAGACCCAGTACTTC; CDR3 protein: CASSVGETSLETQYF
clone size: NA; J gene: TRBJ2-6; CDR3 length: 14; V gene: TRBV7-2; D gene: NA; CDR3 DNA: TGTGCCAGCAGCTTAGCGGCCCGGGCCAACGTCCTGACTTTC; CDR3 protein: CASSLAARANVLTF
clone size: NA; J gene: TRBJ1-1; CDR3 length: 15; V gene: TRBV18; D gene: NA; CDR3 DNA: TGTGCCAGCTCACCCACGGGGGGCGGTAACACTGAAGCTTTCTTT; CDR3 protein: CASSPTGGGNTEAFF
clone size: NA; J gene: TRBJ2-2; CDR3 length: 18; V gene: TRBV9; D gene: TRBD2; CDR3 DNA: TGTGCCAGCAGCGTAGGACTAGCGGGGGGACTGAACACCGGGGAGCTGTTTTTT; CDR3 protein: CASSVGLAGGLNTGELFF
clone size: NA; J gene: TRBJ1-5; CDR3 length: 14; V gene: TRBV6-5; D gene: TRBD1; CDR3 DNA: TGTGCCAGCACAGGAGGGCAGGGGGACCAGCCCCAGCATTTT; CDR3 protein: CASTGGQGDQPQHF
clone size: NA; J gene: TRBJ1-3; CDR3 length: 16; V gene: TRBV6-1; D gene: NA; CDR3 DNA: TGTGCCAGCAGTGGCGGTGAGGGGGTCTCTGGAAACACCATATATTTT; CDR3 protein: CASSGGEGVSGNTIYF
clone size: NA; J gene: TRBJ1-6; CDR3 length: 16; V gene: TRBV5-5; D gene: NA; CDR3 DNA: TGTGCCAGCAGCTTGGAACACGGGATCTATAATTCACCCCTCCACTTT; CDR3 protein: CASSLEHGIYNSPLHF
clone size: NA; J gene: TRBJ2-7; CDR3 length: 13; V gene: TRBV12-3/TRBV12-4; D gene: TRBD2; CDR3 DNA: TGTGCCAGCGGTCGGGGGGTTAATTACGAGCAGTACTTC; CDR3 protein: CASGRGVNYEQYF
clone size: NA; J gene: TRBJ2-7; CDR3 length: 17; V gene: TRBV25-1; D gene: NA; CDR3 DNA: TGTGCCAGCAGTCGATTGGGTGGAAGGGGCCAATCCTACGAGCAGTACTTC; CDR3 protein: CASSRLGGRGQSYEQYF
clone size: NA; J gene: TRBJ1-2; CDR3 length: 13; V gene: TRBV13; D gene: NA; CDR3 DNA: TGTGCCAGCAGCTACACAGGGAACTATGGCTACACCTTC; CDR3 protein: CASSYTGNYGYTF